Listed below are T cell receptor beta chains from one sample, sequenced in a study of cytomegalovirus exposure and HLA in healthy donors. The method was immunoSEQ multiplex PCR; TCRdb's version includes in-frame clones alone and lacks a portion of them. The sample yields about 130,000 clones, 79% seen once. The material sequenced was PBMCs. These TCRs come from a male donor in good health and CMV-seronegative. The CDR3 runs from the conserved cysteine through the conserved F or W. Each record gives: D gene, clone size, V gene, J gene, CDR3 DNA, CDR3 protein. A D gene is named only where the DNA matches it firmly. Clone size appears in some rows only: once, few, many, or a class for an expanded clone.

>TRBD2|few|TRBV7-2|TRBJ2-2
TGTGCCAGCAGCTTAGCAGCTGAACTAGCGGTCACCGGGGAGCTGTTTTTT
CASSLAAELAVTGELFF
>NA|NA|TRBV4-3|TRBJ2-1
TGCGCCAGCAGCCGAGACGTCCGGAGGGGCGCCGGAAATGGGCAGTTCTTC
CASSRDVRRGAGNGQFF
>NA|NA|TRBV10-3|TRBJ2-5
TGTGCCATCAGTGAGGGGGGGGCCGAGACCCAGTACTTC
CAISEGGAETQYF
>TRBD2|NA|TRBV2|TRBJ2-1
TGTGCCAGCAGTGCGAGCGGGGCCTCCTACAATGAGCAGTTCTTC
CASSASGASYNEQFF
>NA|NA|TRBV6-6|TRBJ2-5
TGTGCCAGCAGTTACGGCTCCACGGAGACCCAGTACTTC
CASSYGSTETQYF
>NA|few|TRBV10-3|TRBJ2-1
TGTGCCATCAGTCCCACTGAGGCGGGGAACAATGAGCAGTTCTTC
CAISPTEAGNNEQFF
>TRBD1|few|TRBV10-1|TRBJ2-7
TGCGCCAGCAGTGATTATACCGGGACAGGGGAACACTTC
CASSDYTGTGEHF
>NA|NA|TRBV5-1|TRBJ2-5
TGCGCCAGCAGCTTGTGGGACACACAAGAGACCCAGTACTTC
CASSLWDTQETQYF
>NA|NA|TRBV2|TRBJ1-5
TGTGCCAGCAGTGAACGCCATCTGGGGGGACAGCATTTT
CASSERHLGGQHF
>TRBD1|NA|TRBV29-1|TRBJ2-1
TGCAGCGTTGAATTGGGACAGGGATTGAATGAGCAGTTCTTC
CSVELGQGLNEQFF